The 3 T cell receptor beta chains given below trace back to one sample, sequenced in a study of low-dose radiotherapy and immunotherapy resistance in tumors. Time point described: before trial treatment. Gene-specific TRAV and TRBV primers were used for first-strand cDNA, covering alpha and beta chains. TCRs were amplified for around 20 PCR cycles with a constant-region primer and V-primer adapter. TCRdb ran MiXCR on the reads and lists one entry per CDR3 protein. The sample contains more than 70,000 distinct CDR3 sequences, roughly 31% of which appear only once. The sample here was PBMCs, taken before treatment. Source of these receptors: a female donor with ovarian cancer.

This clonotype was seen at least ten times. This rearrangement joins TRBV6-2 or TRBV6-3 to TRBJ1-3, with D possibly matching TRBD1 (5 bases). This CDR3 is 12 amino acids long. Trimming cost V 6 bases and J 15 bases, with 18 bases left between them. Germline values: CDR1 MNHEY, CDR2 SVGEGT. CDR3 sequence reads: CASRNRDGGKYF. Written as DNA, the CDR3 is TGTGCCAGCAGAAACCGGGACGGCGGCAAATATTTT.

This clonotype was observed at least ten times. The genes are TRBV30 and TRBJ1-6; D is ambiguous. The CDR3 is made up of 14 amino acids. The germline CDR1 and CDR2 sequences are GTSNPN and SVGIG (reference sequence). V gave up 2 bases and J gave up 5 bases, with 10 bases separating them. CDR3 DNA: TGTGCCTGGAGTATAGGTCAGGATAATTCACCCCTCCACTTT. It yields the protein CAWSIGQDNSPLHF. The full variable domain, completed using reference TRBV30 and TRBJ1-6, is SQTIHQWPATLVQPVGSPLSLECTVEGTSNPNLYWYRQAAGRGLQLLFYSVGIGQISSEVPQNLSASRPQDRQFILSSKKLLLSDSGFYLCAWSIGQDNSPLHFGNGTRLTVT.

This clonotype was counted ten times or more. The rearrangement links TRBV24-1 to TRBJ2-1; a possible D gene is TRBD1 (6 bases). The CDR3 is 17 residues long. With 2 bases removed from V and 5 bases from J, the gap between germline ends came to 18 bases. Germline CDR1 and CDR2: KGHDR and SFDVKD. CDR3 amino acids: CATSDSTGYGSHNEQFF. In DNA, the CDR3 is TGTGCCACCAGTGATTCGACAGGTTATGGTTCCCACAATGAGCAGTTCTTC.